The T cell receptor beta chain under discussion was sequenced for a study of Graves' ophthalmopathy and Graves' hyperthyroidism. Study-wide context: Peripheral blood was collected at initial diagnosis, before any treatment.

Hyperthyroidism was considered stable when no ophthalmopathy appeared within 18 months of follow-up. Excluded: other autoimmune disease, uncontrolled infection, pregnancy or lactation. Fresh peripheral blood, roughly 9.8 ml, was the PBMC source. The sequenced template was RNA, covering the TCR beta CDR3 region. Investigators did first-round RT-PCR with HTBI primers, then second-round multiplex PCR. TCRdb called the multiplex PCR reads again in MiXCR, with one record for every CDR3 protein. The table has about 370,000 distinct CDR3 sequences, roughly 15% seen once. The CDR3 extends over 16 amino acids. Deletions cut 3 bases from V and 3 bases from J, with 14 bases between. Germline CDR1 reads KGHSH; CDR2 reads LQKENI.

The source material was peripheral blood. This receptor was taken from an adult woman with stable Graves' hyperthyroidism. The J gene is TRBJ2-2, the V gene TRBV18; a weak D match, TRBD1 (5 bases). CDR3 nucleotide sequence: TGTGCCAGCTCACCGGGGCTGATTTTGGACACCGGGGAGCTGTTTTTT. It is translated as CASSPGLILDTGELFF.